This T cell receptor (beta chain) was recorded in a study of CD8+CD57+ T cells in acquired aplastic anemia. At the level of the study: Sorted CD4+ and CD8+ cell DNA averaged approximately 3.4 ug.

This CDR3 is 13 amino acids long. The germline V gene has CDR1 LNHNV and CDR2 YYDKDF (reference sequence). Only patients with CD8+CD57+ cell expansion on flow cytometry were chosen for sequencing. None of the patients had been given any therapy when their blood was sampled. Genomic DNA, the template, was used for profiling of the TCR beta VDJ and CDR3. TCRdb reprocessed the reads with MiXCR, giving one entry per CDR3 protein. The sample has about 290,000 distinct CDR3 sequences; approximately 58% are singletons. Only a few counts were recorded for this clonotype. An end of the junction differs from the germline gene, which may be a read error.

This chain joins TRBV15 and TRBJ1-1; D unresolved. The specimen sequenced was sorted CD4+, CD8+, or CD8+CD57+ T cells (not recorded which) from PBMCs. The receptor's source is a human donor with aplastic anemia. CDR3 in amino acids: CASSRTTNTEAFF. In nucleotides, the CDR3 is TGTGCCAGCAGCCGAACCACGAACACTGAAGCTTTCTTT.